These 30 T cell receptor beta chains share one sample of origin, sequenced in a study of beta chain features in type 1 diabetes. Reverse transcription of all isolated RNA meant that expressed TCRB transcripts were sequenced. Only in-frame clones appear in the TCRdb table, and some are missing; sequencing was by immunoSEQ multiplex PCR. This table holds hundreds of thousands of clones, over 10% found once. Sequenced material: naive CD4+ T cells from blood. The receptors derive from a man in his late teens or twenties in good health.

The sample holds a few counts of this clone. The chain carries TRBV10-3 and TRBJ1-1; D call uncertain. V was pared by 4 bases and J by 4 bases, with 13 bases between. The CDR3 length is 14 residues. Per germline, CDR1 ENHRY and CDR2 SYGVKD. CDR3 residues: CAISGPTRGTEAFF. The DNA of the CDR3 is TGTGCCATCAGTGGGCCCACCAGAGGCACTGAAGCTTTCTTT.

The DNA of the CDR3 is TGTGCCAGCAGCCCCCTCGGGGAATCGAACACCGGGGAGCTGTTTTTT. Translation: CASSPLGESNTGELFF. The chain combines TRBV6-6 with TRBJ2-2, with a weak D call TRBD2 (5 bases). The CDR3 covers 16 residues. CDR1 and CDR2 (germline): MNHNY, SVGAGI (reference sequence). Deletions cut 6 bases from V and 0 bases from J, with 14 bases between.

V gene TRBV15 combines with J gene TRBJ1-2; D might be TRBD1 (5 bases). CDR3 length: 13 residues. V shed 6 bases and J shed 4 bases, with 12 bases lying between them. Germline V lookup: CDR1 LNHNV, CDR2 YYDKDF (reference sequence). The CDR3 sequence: CATRMAGGYGYTF. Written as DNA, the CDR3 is TGTGCCACCAGAATGGCGGGGGGCTATGGCTACACCTTC.

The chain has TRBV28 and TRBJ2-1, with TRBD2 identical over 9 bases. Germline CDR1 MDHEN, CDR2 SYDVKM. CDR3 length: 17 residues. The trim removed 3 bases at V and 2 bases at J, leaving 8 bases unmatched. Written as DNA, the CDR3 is TGTGCCAGCAGTTTTCCCGGACTAGCGCAAACCTACAATGAGCAGTTCTTC. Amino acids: CASSFPGLAQTYNEQFF.

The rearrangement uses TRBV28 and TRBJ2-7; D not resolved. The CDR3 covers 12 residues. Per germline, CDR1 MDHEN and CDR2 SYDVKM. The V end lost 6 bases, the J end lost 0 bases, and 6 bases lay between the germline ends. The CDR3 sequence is CASRTYSYEQYF. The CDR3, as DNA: TGTGCCAGCAGGACATACTCCTACGAGCAGTACTTC.

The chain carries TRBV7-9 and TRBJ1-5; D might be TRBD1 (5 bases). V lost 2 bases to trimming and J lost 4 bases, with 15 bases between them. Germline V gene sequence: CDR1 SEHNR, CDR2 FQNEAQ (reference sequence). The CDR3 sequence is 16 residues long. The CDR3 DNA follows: TGTGCCAGCAGCTTAAGCGGGACCGTAGCTAATCAGCCCCAGCATTTT. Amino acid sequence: CASSLSGTVANQPQHF.

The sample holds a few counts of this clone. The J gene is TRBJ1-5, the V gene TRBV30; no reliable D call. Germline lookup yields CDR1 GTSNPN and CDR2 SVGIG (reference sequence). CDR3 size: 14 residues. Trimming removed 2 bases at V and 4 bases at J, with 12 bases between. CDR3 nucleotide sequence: TGTGCCTGGAGTAAGTTAACGGTGAATCAGCCCCAGCATTTT. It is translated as CAWSKLTVNQPQHF.

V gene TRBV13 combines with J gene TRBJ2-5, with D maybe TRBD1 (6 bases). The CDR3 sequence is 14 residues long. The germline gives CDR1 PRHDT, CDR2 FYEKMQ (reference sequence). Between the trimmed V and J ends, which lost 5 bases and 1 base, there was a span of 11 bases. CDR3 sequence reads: CASSTTGVQETQYF. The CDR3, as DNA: TGTGCCAGCAGCACGACAGGCGTCCAAGAGACCCAGTACTTC.

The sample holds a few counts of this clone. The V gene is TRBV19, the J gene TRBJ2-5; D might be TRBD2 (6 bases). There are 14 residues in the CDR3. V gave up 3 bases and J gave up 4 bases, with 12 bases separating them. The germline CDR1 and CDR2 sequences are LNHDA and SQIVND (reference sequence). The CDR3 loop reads CASSIVNSGETQYF. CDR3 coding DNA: TGTGCCAGTAGTATCGTGAATAGCGGAGAGACCCAGTACTTC.

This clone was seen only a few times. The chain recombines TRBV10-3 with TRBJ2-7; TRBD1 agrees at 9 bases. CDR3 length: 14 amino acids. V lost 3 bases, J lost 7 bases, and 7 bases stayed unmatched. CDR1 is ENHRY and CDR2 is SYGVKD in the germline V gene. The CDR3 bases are TGTGCCATCAGTGAACAGGGGGCGACAGGAGAGCAGTACTTC. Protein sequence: CAISEQGATGEQYF.

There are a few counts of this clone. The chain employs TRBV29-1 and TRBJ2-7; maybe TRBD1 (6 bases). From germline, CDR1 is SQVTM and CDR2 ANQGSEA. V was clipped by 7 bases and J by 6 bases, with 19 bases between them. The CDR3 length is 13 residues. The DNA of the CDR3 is TGCAGCGCCTCGGACAGCGCAGAGGGCGAGCAGTACTTC. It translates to CSASDSAEGEQYF.

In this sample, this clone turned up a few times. The CDR3 sequence is CASSLGDILPPDTQYF. The CDR3, as DNA: TGTGCCAGCAGCTTAGGGGACATCCTACCGCCAGATACGCAGTATTTT. The chain joins TRBV7-9 to TRBJ2-3; tentative D call: TRBD1 (6 bases). The germline V gene has CDR1 SEHNR and CDR2 FQNEAQ (reference sequence). The CDR3 loop spans 16 amino acids. The V end lost 1 base, the J end lost 4 bases, and 15 bases lay between the germline ends.

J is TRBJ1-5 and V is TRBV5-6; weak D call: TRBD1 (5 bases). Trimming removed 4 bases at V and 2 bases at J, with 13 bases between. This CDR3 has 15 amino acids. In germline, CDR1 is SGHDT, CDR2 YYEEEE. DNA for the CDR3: TGTGCCAGCAGCCAACCCCAGGGTGGCAATCAGCCCCAGCATTTT. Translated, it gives CASSQPQGGNQPQHF.

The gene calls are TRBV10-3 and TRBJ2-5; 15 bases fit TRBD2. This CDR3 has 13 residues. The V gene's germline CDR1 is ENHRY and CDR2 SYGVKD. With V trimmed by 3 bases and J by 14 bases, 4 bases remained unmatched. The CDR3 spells CAISEGLAGGNYF. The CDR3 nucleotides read TGTGCCATCAGTGAAGGACTAGCGGGAGGGAACTACTTC.

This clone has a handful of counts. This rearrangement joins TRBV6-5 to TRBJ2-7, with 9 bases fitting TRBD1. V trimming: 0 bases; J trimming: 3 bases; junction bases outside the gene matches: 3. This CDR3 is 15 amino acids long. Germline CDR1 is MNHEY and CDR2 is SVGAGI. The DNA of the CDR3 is TGTGCCAGCAGTTACTCCGGACAGGGGTTCTACGAGCAGTACTTC. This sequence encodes CASSYSGQGFYEQYF.

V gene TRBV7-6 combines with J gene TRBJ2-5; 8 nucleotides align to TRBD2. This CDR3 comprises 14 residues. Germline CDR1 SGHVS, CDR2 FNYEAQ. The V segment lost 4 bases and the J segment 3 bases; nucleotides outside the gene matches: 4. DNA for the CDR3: TGTGCCAGCAGCTCGCGGGGGGCGAAAGAGACCCAGTACTTC. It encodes CASSSRGAKETQYF.

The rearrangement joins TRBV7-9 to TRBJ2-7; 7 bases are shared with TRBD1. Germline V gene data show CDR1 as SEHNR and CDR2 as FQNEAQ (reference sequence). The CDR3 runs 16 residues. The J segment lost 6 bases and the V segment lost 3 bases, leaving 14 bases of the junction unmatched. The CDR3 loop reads CASSLGETGKRVEQYF. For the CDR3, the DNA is TGTGCCAGCAGCTTGGGGGAGACAGGGAAACGTGTCGAGCAGTACTTC.

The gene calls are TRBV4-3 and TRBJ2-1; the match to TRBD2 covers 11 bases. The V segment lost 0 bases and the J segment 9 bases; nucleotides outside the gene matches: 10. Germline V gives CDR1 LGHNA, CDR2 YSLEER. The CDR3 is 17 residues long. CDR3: CASSQDYGGTSGREQFF. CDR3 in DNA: TGCGCCAGCAGCCAAGATTATGGTGGGACTAGCGGCCGTGAGCAGTTCTTC.

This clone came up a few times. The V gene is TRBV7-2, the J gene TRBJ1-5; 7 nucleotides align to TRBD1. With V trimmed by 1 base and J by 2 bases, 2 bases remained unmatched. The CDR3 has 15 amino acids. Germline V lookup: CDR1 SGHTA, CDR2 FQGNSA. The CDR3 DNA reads TGTGCCAGCAGCTTAGAAGGGGGCGGCAATCAGCCCCAGCATTTT. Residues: CASSLEGGGNQPQHF. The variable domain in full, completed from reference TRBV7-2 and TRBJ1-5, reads GAGVSQSPSNKVTEKGKDVELRCDPISGHTALYWYRQSLGQGLEFLIYFQGNSAPDKSGLPSDRFSAERTGGSVSTLTIQRTQQEDSAVYLCASSLEGGGNQPQHFGDGTRLSIL.

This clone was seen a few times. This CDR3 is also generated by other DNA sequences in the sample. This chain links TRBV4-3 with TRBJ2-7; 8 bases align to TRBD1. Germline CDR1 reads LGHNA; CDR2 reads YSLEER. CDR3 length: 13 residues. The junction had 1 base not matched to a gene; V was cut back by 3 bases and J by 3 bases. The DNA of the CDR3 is TGCGCCAGCAGCCAGGACAGGGACTACGAGCAGTACTTC. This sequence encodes CASSQDRDYEQYF.

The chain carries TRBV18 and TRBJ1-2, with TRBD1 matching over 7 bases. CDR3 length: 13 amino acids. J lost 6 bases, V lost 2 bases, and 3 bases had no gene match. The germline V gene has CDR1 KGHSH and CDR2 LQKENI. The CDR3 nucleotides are TGTGCCAGCTCACCAGACAGGGTGGATGGCTACACCTTC. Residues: CASSPDRVDGYTF.

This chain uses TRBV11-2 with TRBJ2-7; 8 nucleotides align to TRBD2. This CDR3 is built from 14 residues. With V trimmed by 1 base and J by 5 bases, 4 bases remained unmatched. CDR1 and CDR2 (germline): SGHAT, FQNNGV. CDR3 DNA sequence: TGTGCCAGCAGCTTAGCGGGGGGGTTCCACGAGCAGTACTTC. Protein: CASSLAGGFHEQYF.

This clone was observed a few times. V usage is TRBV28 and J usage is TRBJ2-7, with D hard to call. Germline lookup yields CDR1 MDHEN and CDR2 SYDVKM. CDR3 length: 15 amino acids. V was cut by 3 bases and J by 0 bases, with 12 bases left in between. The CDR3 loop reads CASSFIGGSSYEQYF. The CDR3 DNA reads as TGTGCCAGCAGTTTCATCGGCGGCAGCTCCTACGAGCAGTACTTC.

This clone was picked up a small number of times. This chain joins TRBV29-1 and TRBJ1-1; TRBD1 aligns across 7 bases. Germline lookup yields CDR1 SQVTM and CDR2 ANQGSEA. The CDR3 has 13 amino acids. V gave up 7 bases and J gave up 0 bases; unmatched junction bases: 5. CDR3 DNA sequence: TGCAGCGCTGGGGGACAGATGAACACTGAAGCTTTCTTT. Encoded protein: CSAGGQMNTEAFF.

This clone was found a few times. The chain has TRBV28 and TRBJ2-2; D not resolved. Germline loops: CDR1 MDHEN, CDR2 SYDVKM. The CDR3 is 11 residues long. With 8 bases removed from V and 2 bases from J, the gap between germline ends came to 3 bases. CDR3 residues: CASLNTGELFF. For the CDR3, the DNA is TGTGCCAGCCTTAACACCGGGGAGCTGTTTTTT. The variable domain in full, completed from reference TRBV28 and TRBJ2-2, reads DVKVTQSSRYLVKRTGEKVFLECVQDMDHENMFWYRQDPGLGLRLIYFSYDVKMKEKGDIPEGYSVSREKKERFSLILESASTNQTSMYLCASLNTGELFFGEGSRLTVL.

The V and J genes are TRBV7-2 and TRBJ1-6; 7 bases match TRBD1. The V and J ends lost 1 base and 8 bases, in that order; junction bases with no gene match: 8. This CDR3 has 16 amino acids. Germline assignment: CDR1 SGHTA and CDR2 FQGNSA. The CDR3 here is CASSLDPGGRYSPLHF. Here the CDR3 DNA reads TGTGCCAGCAGCTTAGATCCAGGGGGAAGGTATTCACCCCTCCACTTT.

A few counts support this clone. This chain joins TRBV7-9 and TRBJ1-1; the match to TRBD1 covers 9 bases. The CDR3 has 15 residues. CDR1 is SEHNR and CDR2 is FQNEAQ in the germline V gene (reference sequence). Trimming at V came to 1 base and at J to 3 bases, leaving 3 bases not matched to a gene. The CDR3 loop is CASSLGTGEDTEAFF. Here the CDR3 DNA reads TGTGCCAGCAGCTTAGGGACAGGGGAGGACACTGAAGCTTTCTTT.

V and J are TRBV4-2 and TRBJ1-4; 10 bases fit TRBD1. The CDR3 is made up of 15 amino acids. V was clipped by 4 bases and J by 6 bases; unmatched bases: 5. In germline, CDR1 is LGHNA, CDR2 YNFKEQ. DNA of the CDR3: TGTGCCAGCAGCCGGCCGGGACAGGGGTATGAAAAACTGTTTTTT. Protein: CASSRPGQGYEKLFF.

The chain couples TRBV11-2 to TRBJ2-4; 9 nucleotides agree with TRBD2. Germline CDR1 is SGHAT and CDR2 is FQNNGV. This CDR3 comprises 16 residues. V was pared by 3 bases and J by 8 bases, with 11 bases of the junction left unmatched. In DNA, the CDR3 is TGTGCCAGCAGCTTTTCGTTGGCGGGAGGGCTGGACATTCAGTACTTC. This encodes CASSFSLAGGLDIQYF.

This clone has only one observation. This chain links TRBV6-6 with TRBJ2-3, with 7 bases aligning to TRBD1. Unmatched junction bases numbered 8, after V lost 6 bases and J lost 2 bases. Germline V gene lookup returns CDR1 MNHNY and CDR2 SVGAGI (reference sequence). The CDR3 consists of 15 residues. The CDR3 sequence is CASRPRDRNTDTQYF. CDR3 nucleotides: TGTGCCAGCAGGCCCCGGGACAGAAACACAGATACGCAGTATTTT.